Below, 29 T cell receptor beta chains from the same sample are listed, as sequenced in a study of graft-versus-host responses after intestinal transplantation (dated by TCRdb to 2020 to 2023). The protocol used for the library was the immunoSEQ multiplex PCR assay. Held by TCRdb, this immuneACCESS table contains in-frame sequences only and omits some clones. Under half of the omission traces to an unresolved V gene where checked; the cause of the rest is unknown. In all, the sample holds around 40,000 clones, and under 85% of those were seen once. Jointly, the top ten make up roughly 3.4% of the sample. The sequenced sample was PBMCs, obtained about 38 months after transplant. All receptors derive from a human patient who received an intestinal transplant, so some T cells may come from the graft donor.

This clone was detected only a few times. V is TRBV9 and J is TRBJ1-1; D may be TRBD1 (6 bases). CDR3 size: 14 residues. Trimming pared 4 bases from V and 3 bases from J, leaving 13 bases between. CDR1 is SGDLS and CDR2 is YYNGEE in the germline V gene. The CDR3 protein is CASSLRQADTEAFF. CDR3 in DNA: TGTGCCAGCAGCTTACGACAGGCGGACACTGAAGCTTTCTTT.

This sequence joins TRBV23-1 and TRBJ1-2, with D perhaps TRBD1 (6 bases). TRBV23-1 has ORF status, its function being uncertain. Trimming pared 8 bases from V and 3 bases from J, leaving 13 bases between. The CDR3 is 13 residues long. CDR3 in amino acids: CASGGRRDYGYTF. CDR3 DNA: TGCGCCAGCGGGGGCAGACGGGACTATGGCTACACCTTC.

The chain uses TRBV9 and TRBJ2-3; no clear D gene. Germline CDR1 is SGDLS and CDR2 is YYNGEE. The CDR3 has 16 residues. Trimming removed 0 bases at V and 2 bases at J, with 13 bases between. Written as DNA, the CDR3 is TGTGCCAGCAGCGTAGGGGTGGGGTCCTCCACAGATACGCAGTATTTT. Residues: CASSVGVGSSTDTQYF.

In its sample, this clone was seen once. The chain has TRBV2 and TRBJ2-7; D remains ambiguous. There are 14 residues in the CDR3. Germline V gene sequence: CDR1 SNHLY, CDR2 FYNNEI. Between the trimmed V and J ends, which lost 5 bases and 0 bases, there was a span of 11 bases. The DNA for the CDR3 is TGTGCCAGCAGTACCGGGTCGTTCTCCTACGAGCAGTACTTC. It specifies CASSTGSFSYEQYF.

The rearrangement uses TRBV4-1 and TRBJ2-1; D is undetermined. In germline, CDR1 is MGHRA, CDR2 YSYEKL. This CDR3 region has 16 residues. Trimming shortened V by 2 bases and J by 1 base, and 12 bases separated the two germline ends. The CDR3 spells CASSQIWVGSYNEQFF. The CDR3 DNA reads TGCGCCAGCAGCCAAATTTGGGTAGGATCCTACAATGAGCAGTTCTTC.

The rearrangement uses TRBV6-1 and TRBJ2-3, with TRBD2 identical over 11 bases. This CDR3 has 14 residues. V shed 8 bases, J shed 2 bases, and the junction held 3 bases outside the gene matches. The germline gives CDR1 MNHNS, CDR2 SASEGT. This chain's CDR3 is CASVGLADTDTQYF. CDR3 bases: TGTGCCAGCGTGGGACTAGCGGACACAGATACGCAGTATTTT.

The genes are TRBV5-6 and TRBJ2-7, with 13 nucleotides matching TRBD2. Trimming took 4 bases from V and 6 from J; bases not matched to a gene: 7. The germline V gene has CDR1 SGHDT and CDR2 YYEEEE. The CDR3 consists of 15 residues. The DNA of the CDR3 is TGTGCCAGCAGCGGCGGACTAGCGGGAGTAGGCGAGCAGTACTTC. This translates into CASSGGLAGVGEQYF.

J is TRBJ2-2 and V is TRBV6-5; D gene uncertain. Germline V gives CDR1 MNHEY, CDR2 SVGAGI. Trimming took off 7 bases at V and 5 bases at J, with 14 bases between the two ends. The CDR3 is 14 residues long. The chain's CDR3 is CASTPVRRTGELFF. The CDR3 coding sequence is TGTGCCAGCACCCCCGTGAGAAGGACCGGGGAGCTGTTTTTT.

This clone came up a few times. The rearrangement links TRBV5-1 to TRBJ1-2, with D unresolved. This CDR3 is 14 amino acids long. Trimming stripped 3 bases from V and 3 bases from J, with 12 bases between. In germline, CDR1 is SGHRS, CDR2 YFSETQ. The CDR3 nucleotides are TGCGCCAGCAGCTCGGGCGGGGTGCACTATGGCTACACCTTC. Its translation: CASSSGGVHYGYTF. The whole variable domain, remainder taken from reference TRBV5-1 and TRBJ1-2, is KAGVTQTPRYLIKTRGQQVTLSCSPISGHRSVSWYQQTPGQGLQFLFEYFSETQRNKGNFPGRFSGRQFSNSRSEMNVSTLELGDSALYLCASSSGGVHYGYTFGSGTRLTVV.

This chain joins TRBV5-8 and TRBJ1-1; the match to TRBD1 covers 7 bases. Germline CDR1 is SGHTS and CDR2 is YDEGEE. The CDR3 is made up of 16 amino acids. V shed 0 bases, J shed 2 bases, and the junction held 7 bases outside the gene matches. The CDR3 nucleotides are TGTGCCAGCAGCTTGGAACAGGGGATTTATAACACTGAAGCTTTCTTT. This gives the protein CASSLEQGIYNTEAFF.

The CDR3 sequence: CASSLGQRHNEQFF. DNA for the CDR3: TGCGCCAGCAGCTTGGGTCAGCGGCACAATGAGCAGTTCTTC. The genes are TRBV5-1 and TRBJ2-1; possibly TRBD2 for D (5 bases). The V gene lost 0 bases and the J gene lost 5 bases, with 9 bases spanning the gap. Germline lookup yields CDR1 SGHRS and CDR2 YFSETQ. The CDR3 length is 14 residues.

The rearrangement joins TRBV6-6 to TRBJ2-7, with 8 bases lining up with TRBD1. The J segment lost 12 bases and the V segment lost 2 bases, leaving 6 bases of the junction unmatched. The CDR3 is 12 residues long. The germline V gene has CDR1 MNHNY and CDR2 SVGAGI (reference sequence). The CDR3 here is CASSYVQGGGYF. As DNA, the CDR3 is TGTGCCAGCAGTTACGTACAGGGGGGCGGGTACTTC.

The V call is TRBV27, the J call TRBJ2-5; the D is unclear. Germline assignment: CDR1 MNHEY and CDR2 SMNVEV (reference sequence). V gave up 6 bases and J gave up 4 bases, with 12 bases separating them. This CDR3 contains 13 residues. The CDR3 sequence is CASSSVGPETQYF. In DNA, the CDR3 is TGTGCCAGCAGCTCGGTCGGGCCAGAGACCCAGTACTTC.

V usage is TRBV5-6 and J usage is TRBJ2-5, with TRBD1 identical over 8 bases. The DNA end is more similar to TRBJ2-7, so the J call may be wrong. CDR1 and CDR2 (germline): SGHDT, YYEEEE. The CDR3 loop spans 15 amino acids. CDR3 amino acids: CASSWTWTGRYEQYF. The CDR3 coding sequence is TGTGCCAGCAGCTGGACTTGGACAGGGCGGTACGAGCAGTACTTC.

This chain connects TRBV18 to TRBJ2-4; 8 bases are shared with TRBD1. CDR1 is KGHSH, CDR2 LQKENI, per germline. The junction had 6 bases not matched to a gene; V was cut back by 5 bases and J by 3 bases. The CDR3 runs to 15 residues. CDR3 region: CASSTTTGVKNIQYF. Written as DNA, the CDR3 is TGTGCCAGCTCAACAACGACAGGGGTCAAAAACATTCAGTACTTC. The full variable domain, its missing parts supplied by reference TRBV18 and TRBJ2-4, is NAGVMQNPRHLVRRRGQEARLRCSPMKGHSHVYWYRQLPEEGLKFMVYLQKENIIDESGMPKERFSAEFPKEGPSILRIQQVVRGDSAAYFCASSTTTGVKNIQYFGAGTRLSVL.

The genes are TRBV19 and TRBJ2-3, with 12 bases identical to TRBD1. The CDR3 is 15 amino acids. V was pared by 5 bases and J by 5 bases, with 5 bases of the junction left unmatched. Germline V lookup: CDR1 LNHDA, CDR2 SQIVND (reference sequence). This CDR3 reads CASSPGTGGGDTQYF. The CDR3 DNA is TGTGCCAGTAGTCCCGGGACAGGGGGCGGAGATACGCAGTATTTT. Supplemented by reference TRBV19 and TRBJ2-3, the full variable domain reads DGGITQSPKYLFRKEGQNVTLSCEQNLNHDAMYWYRQDPGQGLRLIYYSQIVNDFQKGDIAEGYSVSREKKESFPLTVTSAQKNPTAFYLCASSPGTGGGDTQYFGPGTRLTVL.

V usage is TRBV5-1 and J usage is TRBJ2-7; D unresolved. The germline gives CDR1 SGHRS, CDR2 YFSETQ. V lost 2 bases, J lost 2 bases, and 8 bases lay in between. The CDR3 runs to 13 residues. CDR3 DNA sequence: TGCGCCAGCAGCTTAGGCGAACCCTACGAGCAGTACTTC. Amino acid sequence: CASSLGEPYEQYF.

The genes are TRBV18 and TRBJ2-5, with D unclear. The CDR3 extends over 15 amino acids. Trimming removed 2 bases at V and 5 bases at J, with 15 bases between. CDR1 is KGHSH, CDR2 LQKENI, per germline. The CDR3 region has the DNA TGTGCCAGCTCACCAGTAAGGGTGGAACGGGAGACCCAGTACTTC. It yields the protein CASSPVRVERETQYF.

V usage is TRBV29-1 and J usage is TRBJ1-3, with 10 bases that match TRBD1. The V gene's germline CDR1 is SQVTM and CDR2 ANQGSEA. CDR3 size: 15 residues. V was clipped by 6 bases and J by 2 bases; unmatched bases: 7. The CDR3 loop reads CSVIGGTGAGNTIYF. As DNA, the CDR3 is TGCAGCGTCATCGGAGGGACAGGGGCTGGAAACACCATATATTTT.

This clone was picked up a small number of times. This rearrangement joins TRBV6-1 to TRBJ2-3, with D possibly being TRBD1 or TRBD2 (6 bases each). CDR1 and CDR2 from the germline V gene are MNHNS and SASEGT. This CDR3 spans 15 amino acids. V was shortened by 1 base and J by 4 bases, with 12 bases between the two germline ends. The CDR3 DNA is TGTGCCAGCAGTGAAGAGGAGGGGGGCGCAGATACGCAGTATTTT. Its protein product is CASSEEEGGADTQYF.

The chain has TRBV5-4 and TRBJ1-1; the D gene is possibly TRBD1 (5 bases). With 4 bases removed from V and 5 bases from J, the gap between germline ends came to 12 bases. Germline CDR1 is SGHNT and CDR2 is YYREEE (reference sequence). CDR3 size: 13 residues. Here the CDR3 reads CASSLLSGTEAFF. The CDR3 bases are TGTGCCAGCAGCCTACTATCAGGGACTGAAGCTTTCTTT.

This clone was recorded once. This chain uses TRBV15 with TRBJ2-5, with D possibly matching TRBD1 (6 bases). Trimming took off 1 base at V and 4 bases at J, with 13 bases between the two ends. The CDR3 is 15 amino acids. Germline loops: CDR1 LNHNV, CDR2 YYDKDF (reference sequence). In nucleotides, the CDR3 is TGTGCCACCAGCAGAGTCCAGGGGACCCGAGAGACCCAGTACTTC. Translation gives CATSRVQGTRETQYF.

The V gene is TRBV18, the J gene TRBJ1-5; D not resolved. The germline V and J ends were trimmed by 3 bases and 5 bases, with 14 bases remaining between them. The germline gives CDR1 KGHSH, CDR2 LQKENI. The CDR3 is 15 amino acids. The CDR3 region is CASSPTFGPDQPQHF. CDR3 in DNA: TGTGCCAGCTCACCCACTTTTGGGCCTGATCAGCCCCAGCATTTT.

The genes are TRBV19 and TRBJ2-1; 7 bases match TRBD2. With V trimmed by 3 bases and J by 10 bases, 12 bases remained unmatched. From germline, CDR1 is LNHDA and CDR2 SQIVND (reference sequence). This CDR3 is built from 15 residues. Written as DNA, the CDR3 is TGTGCCAGTAGTATTAGCTTAGCGAGCGGGGTAGAGCAGTTCTTC. As protein: CASSISLASGVEQFF.

This clone was detected once. CDR3 bases: TGTGCCAGCAGCTTAGCCAGGGACCACGAGCAGTACTTC. Its translation is CASSLARDHEQYF. V is TRBV7-9 and J is TRBJ2-7; possibly TRBD1 or TRBD2 for D (5 bases each). The CDR3 covers 13 residues. In germline, CDR1 is SEHNR, CDR2 FQNEAQ (reference sequence). V was clipped by 0 bases and J by 5 bases, with 8 bases between them.

This sequence joins TRBV27 and TRBJ1-4, with unresolved D. The V gene's germline CDR1 is MNHEY and CDR2 SMNVEV (reference sequence). The CDR3 is 15 residues long. Trimming left V 4 bases short and J 2 bases short, with 11 bases between. Here the CDR3 reads CASSSLTLTNEKLFF. The DNA for the CDR3 is TGTGCCAGCAGTTCCCTGACACTCACTAATGAAAAACTGTTTTTT. Combining the CDR3 with reference TRBV27 and TRBJ1-4 gives the whole variable domain EAQVTQNPRYLITVTGKKLTVTCSQNMNHEYMSWYRQDPGLGLRQIYYSMNVEVTDKGDVPEGYKVSRKEKRNFPLILESPSPNQTSLYFCASSSLTLTNEKLFFGSGTQLSVL.

V is TRBV5-1 and J is TRBJ2-2; the D gene is possibly TRBD2 (5 bases). This CDR3 comprises 15 residues. V lost 2 bases, J lost 2 bases, and 10 bases lay in between. CDR1 and CDR2 from the germline V gene are SGHRS and YFSETQ. CDR3 DNA sequence: TGCGCCAGCAGCTTTAGACGGGATAACACCGGGGAGCTGTTTTTT. Translating gives CASSFRRDNTGELFF.

The chain links TRBV2 to TRBJ2-7; 14 nucleotides agree with TRBD2. CDR3 size: 15 residues. CDR1 SNHLY and CDR2 FYNNEI come from the germline V gene. V shed 8 bases, J shed 6 bases, and the junction held 9 bases outside the gene matches. The CDR3 DNA reads as TGTGCCAGCGCGGGACTAGCGGGAGAACGGGGCGAGCAGTACTTC. It specifies CASAGLAGERGEQYF.

The chain links TRBV6-5 to TRBJ1-1; tentative D call: TRBD1 (5 bases). Germline V gives CDR1 MNHEY, CDR2 SVGAGI. The CDR3 is 16 amino acids. The germline V and J ends were trimmed by 0 bases and 0 bases, with 11 bases remaining between them. This chain's CDR3 is CASSYSGGGMNTEAFF. CDR3 DNA sequence: TGTGCCAGCAGTTACTCGGGGGGAGGGATGAACACTGAAGCTTTCTTT.